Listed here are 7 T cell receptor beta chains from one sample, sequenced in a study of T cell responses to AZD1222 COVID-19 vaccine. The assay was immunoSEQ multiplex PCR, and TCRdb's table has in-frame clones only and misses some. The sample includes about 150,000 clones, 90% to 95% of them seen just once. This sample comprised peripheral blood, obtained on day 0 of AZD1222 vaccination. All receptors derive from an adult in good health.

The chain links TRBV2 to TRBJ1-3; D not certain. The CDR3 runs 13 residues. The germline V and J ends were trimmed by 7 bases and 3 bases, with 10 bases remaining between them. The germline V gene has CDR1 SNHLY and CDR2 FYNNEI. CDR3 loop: CASMRGLGNTIYF. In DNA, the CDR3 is TGTGCCAGCATGAGAGGGCTTGGAAACACCATATATTTT.

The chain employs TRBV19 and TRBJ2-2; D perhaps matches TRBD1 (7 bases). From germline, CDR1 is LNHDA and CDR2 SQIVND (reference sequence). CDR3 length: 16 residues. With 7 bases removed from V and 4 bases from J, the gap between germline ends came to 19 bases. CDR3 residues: CASIGAGQPSTGELFF. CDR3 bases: TGTGCCAGTATCGGGGCGGGACAGCCAAGCACCGGGGAGCTGTTTTTT.

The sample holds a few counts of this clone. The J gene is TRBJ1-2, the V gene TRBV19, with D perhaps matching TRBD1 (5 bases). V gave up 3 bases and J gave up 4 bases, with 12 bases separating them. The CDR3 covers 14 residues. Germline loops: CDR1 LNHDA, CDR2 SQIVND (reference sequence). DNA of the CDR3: TGTGCCAGTAGTATCATCAGGGACTCCTATGGCTACACCTTC. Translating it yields CASSIIRDSYGYTF.

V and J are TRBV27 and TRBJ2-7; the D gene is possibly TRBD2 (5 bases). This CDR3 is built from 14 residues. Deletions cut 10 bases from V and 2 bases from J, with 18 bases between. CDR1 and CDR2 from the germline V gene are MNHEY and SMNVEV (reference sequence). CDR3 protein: CATRSLGVTYEQYF. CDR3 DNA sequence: TGTGCCACCAGGAGCCTCGGGGTGACCTACGAGCAGTACTTC.

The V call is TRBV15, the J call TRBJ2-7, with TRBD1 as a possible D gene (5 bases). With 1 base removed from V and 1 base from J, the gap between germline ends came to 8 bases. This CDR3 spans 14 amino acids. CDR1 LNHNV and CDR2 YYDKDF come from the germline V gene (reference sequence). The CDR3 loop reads CATSRADSSYEQYF. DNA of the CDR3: TGTGCCACCAGCAGAGCCGACAGTTCCTACGAGCAGTACTTC.

The CDR3 DNA reads as TGCAGCGCCTCCGTTGGACGGACCACAGATACGCAGTATTTT. Translating it yields CSASVGRTTDTQYF. The V call is TRBV29-1, the J call TRBJ2-3; D ambiguous. Trimming left V 7 bases short and J 2 bases short, with 16 bases between. The CDR3 runs to 14 residues. Germline-derived CDR1 and CDR2 are SQVTM and ANQGSEA.

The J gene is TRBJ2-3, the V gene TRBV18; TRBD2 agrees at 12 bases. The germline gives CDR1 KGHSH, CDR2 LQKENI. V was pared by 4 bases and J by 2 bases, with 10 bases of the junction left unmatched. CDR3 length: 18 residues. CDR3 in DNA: TGTGCCAGCTCACAGGAGACTAGCGGGAGCGGTATCACAGATACGCAGTATTTT. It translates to CASSQETSGSGITDTQYF.